The entry that follows covers one TCR beta chain sequence. Trimming pared 6 bases from V and 4 bases from J, leaving 15 bases between. Germline V lookup: CDR1 GTSNPN, CDR2 SVGIG (reference sequence). The CDR3 length is 13 residues. The sample is drawn from a study of CD8+ T cells in alopecia areata. Across the whole study: Among treated patients, oral tofacitinib was administered at 5 to 10 mg twice daily. Percentage of affected scalp area was the basis on which treated patients' severity was scored.

Treatment indicated: oral pan-JAK inhibitor, 5-10 mg twice daily. As part of sample collection, lesional scalp punch biopsies and peripheral blood were taken from alopecia areata patients. Sorted populations comprised CD4+ and CD8+ T cells obtained from PBMCs. Extraction of RNA preceded its reverse transcription into cDNA, which served as the sequencing template. Assay: immunoSEQ multiplex PCR; the TCRdb copy retains only in-frame clones and omits some. The sample yields 150,000 to 200,000 clones, under 80% seen once. The genes are TRBV30 and TRBJ1-2; D is perhaps TRBD1 (5 bases). The source material was CD4+ T cells sorted from blood, sampled between weeks 47 and 50, from a patient treated with tofacitinib. This clonotype originated in a human donor with alopecia areata. The chain's CDR3 is CACSPRGSYGYTF. The CDR3 DNA reads as TGTGCCTGCAGCCCCCGGGGCTCCTATGGCTACACCTTC.